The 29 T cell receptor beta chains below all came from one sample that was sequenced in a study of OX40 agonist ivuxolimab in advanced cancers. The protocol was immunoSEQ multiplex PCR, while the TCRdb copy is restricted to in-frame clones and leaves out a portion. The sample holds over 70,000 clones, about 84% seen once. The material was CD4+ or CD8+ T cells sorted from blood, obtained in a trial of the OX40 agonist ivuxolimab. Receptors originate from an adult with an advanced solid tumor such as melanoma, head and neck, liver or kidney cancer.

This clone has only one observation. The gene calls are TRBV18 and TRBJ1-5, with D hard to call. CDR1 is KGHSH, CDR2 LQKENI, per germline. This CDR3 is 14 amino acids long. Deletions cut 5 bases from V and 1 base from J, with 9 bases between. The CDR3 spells CASSSGQSNQPQHF. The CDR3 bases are TGTGCCAGCTCAAGTGGGCAAAGCAATCAGCCCCAGCATTTT. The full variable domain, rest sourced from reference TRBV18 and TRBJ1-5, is NAGVMQNPRHLVRRRGQEARLRCSPMKGHSHVYWYRQLPEEGLKFMVYLQKENIIDESGMPKERFSAEFPKEGPSILRIQQVVRGDSAAYFCASSSGQSNQPQHFGDGTRLSIL.

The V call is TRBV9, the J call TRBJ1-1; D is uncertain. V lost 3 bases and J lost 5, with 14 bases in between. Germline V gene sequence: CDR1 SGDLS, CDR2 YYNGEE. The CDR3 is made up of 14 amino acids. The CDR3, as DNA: TGTGCCAGCAGCGGCGGGCGAGGGAAGACTGAAGCTTTCTTT. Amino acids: CASSGGRGKTEAFF.

The CDR3 DNA follows: TGTGCCAGCAGTTCGGGAGGGGAAGGGAATCAGCCCCAGCATTTT. As protein: CASSSGGEGNQPQHF. V and J are TRBV6-6 and TRBJ1-5, with D possibly matching TRBD1 (5 bases). The CDR3 runs 15 residues. With 4 bases removed from V and 4 bases from J, the gap between germline ends came to 14 bases. The germline V gene has CDR1 MNHNY and CDR2 SVGAGI (reference sequence).

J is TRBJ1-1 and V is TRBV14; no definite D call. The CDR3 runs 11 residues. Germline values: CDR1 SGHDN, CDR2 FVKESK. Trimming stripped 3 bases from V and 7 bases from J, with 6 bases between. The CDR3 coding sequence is TGTGCCAGCAGCCACTCGATTGAAGCTTTCTTT. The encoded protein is CASSHSIEAFF.

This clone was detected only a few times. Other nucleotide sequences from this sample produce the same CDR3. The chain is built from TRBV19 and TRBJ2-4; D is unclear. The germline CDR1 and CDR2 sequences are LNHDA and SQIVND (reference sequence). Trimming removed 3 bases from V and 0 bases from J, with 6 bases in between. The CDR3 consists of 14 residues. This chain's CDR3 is CASSMGKAKNIQYF. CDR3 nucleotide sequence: TGTGCCAGTAGTATGGGGAAAGCCAAAAACATTCAGTACTTC.

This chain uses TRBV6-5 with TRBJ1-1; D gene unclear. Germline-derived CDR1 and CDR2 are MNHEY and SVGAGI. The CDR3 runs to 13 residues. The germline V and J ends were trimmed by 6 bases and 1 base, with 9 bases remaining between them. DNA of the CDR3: TGTGCCAGCAGCCAGTACTCGAACACTGAAGCTTTCTTT. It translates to CASSQYSNTEAFF.

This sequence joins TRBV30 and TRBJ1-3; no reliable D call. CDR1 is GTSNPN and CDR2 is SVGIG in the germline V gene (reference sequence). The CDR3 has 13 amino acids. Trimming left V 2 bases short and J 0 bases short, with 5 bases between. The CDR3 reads CAWSTGSGNTIYF. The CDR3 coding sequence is TGTGCCTGGAGTACGGGCTCTGGAAACACCATATATTTT.

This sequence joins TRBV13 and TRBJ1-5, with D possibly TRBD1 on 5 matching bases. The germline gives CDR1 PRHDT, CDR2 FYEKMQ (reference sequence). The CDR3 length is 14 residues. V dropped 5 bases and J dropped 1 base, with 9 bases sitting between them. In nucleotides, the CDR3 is TGTGCCAGCAGCCTTCAGGGAAGCAATCAGCCCCAGCATTTT. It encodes CASSLQGSNQPQHF.

The CDR3 nucleotides read TGTGCCATCGGAAGGGACGCCTCCTACGAGCAGTACTTC. It specifies CAIGRDASYEQYF. V is TRBV10-3 and J is TRBJ2-7; D is possibly TRBD1 or TRBD2 (5 bases each). Germline V CDR1 and CDR2: ENHRY, SYGVKD. Trimming left V 8 bases short and J 0 bases short, with 11 bases between. The CDR3 runs to 13 residues.

This CDR3 is CASSVGGTSDRTLYF. The DNA for the CDR3 is TGTGCCAGCAGCGTAGGGGGGACCTCGGACAGAACCTTGTACTTC. This sequence joins TRBV9 and TRBJ2-7, with TRBD1 as a possible D gene (6 bases). Trimming removed 0 bases at V and 12 bases at J, with 22 bases between. Per germline, CDR1 SGDLS and CDR2 YYNGEE. This CDR3 is 15 amino acids long. The whole variable domain, filled in from reference TRBV9 and TRBJ2-7, reads DSGVTQTPKHLITATGQRVTLRCSPRSGDLSVYWYQQSLDQGLQFLIQYYNGEERAKGNILERFSAQQFPDLHSELNLSSLELGDSALYFCASSVGGTSDRTLYFGPGTRLTVT.

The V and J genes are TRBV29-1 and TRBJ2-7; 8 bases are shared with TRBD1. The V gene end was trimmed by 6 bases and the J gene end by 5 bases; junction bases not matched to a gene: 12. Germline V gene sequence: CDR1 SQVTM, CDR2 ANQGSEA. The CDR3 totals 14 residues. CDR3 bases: TGCAGCGTGGATCTAGGACAGGGTAGGGACGAGCAGTACTTC. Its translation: CSVDLGQGRDEQYF.

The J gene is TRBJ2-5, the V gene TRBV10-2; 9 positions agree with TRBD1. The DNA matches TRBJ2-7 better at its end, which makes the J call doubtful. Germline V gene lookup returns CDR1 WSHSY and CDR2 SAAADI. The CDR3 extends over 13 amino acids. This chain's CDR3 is CASTTGGSYEQYF. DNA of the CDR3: TGCGCCAGCACGACAGGGGGCTCCTACGAGCAGTACTTC.

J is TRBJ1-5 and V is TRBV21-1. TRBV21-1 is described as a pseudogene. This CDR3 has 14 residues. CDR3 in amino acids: CASHKLSNGQPQHF. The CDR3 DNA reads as TGTGCCAGCCATAAACTTTCGAACGGTCAGCCCCAGCATTTT.

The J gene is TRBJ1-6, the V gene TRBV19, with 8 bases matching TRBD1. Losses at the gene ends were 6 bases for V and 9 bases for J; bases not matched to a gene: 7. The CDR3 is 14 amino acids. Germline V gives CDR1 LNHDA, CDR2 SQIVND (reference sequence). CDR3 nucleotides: TGTGCCAGTAGCCCCGACAGGGGCCGTTCACCCCTCCACTTT. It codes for CASSPDRGRSPLHF.

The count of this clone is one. DNA for the CDR3: TGTGCCAGCGTGGGGGGTTTTGGCTCCGGGCGGACGTCTGGCTACACCTTC. This translates into CASVGGFGSGRTSGYTF. This chain links TRBV2 with TRBJ1-2; TRBD1 is a possible D gene (5 bases). From germline, CDR1 is SNHLY and CDR2 FYNNEI. This CDR3 spans 17 amino acids. V was pared by 8 bases and J by 7 bases, with 29 bases between.

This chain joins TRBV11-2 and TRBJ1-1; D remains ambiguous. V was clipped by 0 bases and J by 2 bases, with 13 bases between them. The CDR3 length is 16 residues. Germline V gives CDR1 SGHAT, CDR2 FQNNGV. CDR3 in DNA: TGTGCCAGCAGCTTAGATCGAGGGCGGCGAAACACTGAAGCTTTCTTT. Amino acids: CASSLDRGRRNTEAFF.

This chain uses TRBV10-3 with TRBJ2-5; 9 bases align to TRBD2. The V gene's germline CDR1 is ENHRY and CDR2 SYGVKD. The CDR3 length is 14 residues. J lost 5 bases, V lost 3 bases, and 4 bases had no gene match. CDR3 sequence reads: CAISDSGSGETQYF. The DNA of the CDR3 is TGTGCCATCAGTGATAGCGGGAGTGGGGAGACCCAGTACTTC.

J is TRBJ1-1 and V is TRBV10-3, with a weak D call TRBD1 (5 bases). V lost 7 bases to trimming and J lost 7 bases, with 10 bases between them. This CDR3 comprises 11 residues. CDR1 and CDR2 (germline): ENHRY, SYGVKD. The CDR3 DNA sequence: TGTGCCATCAAAACACAGGTTGAAGCTTTCTTT. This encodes CAIKTQVEAFF.

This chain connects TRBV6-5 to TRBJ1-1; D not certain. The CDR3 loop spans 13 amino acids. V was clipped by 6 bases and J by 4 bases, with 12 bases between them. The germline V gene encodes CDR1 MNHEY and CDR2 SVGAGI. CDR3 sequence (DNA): TGTGCCAGCAGCCAATTAGGGCGCACTGAAGCTTTCTTT. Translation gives CASSQLGRTEAFF.

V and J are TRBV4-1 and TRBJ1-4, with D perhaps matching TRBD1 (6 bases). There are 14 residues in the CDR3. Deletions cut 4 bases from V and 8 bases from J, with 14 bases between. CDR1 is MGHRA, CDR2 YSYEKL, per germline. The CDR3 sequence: CASSPQGIGEKLFF. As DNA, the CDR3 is TGCGCCAGCAGCCCCCAGGGGATCGGAGAAAAACTGTTTTTT.

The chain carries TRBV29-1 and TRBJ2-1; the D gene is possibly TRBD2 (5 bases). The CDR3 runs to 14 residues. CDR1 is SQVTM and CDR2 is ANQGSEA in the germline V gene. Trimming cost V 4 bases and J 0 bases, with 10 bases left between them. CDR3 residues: CSVVPTSSYNEQFF. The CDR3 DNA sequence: TGCAGCGTTGTTCCCACTAGCTCCTACAATGAGCAGTTCTTC.

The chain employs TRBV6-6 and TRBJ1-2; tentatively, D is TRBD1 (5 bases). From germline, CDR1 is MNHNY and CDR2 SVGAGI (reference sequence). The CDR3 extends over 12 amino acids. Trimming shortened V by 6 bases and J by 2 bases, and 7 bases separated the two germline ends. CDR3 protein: CASRGPNYGYTF. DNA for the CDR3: TGTGCCAGCAGGGGACCGAACTATGGCTACACCTTC.

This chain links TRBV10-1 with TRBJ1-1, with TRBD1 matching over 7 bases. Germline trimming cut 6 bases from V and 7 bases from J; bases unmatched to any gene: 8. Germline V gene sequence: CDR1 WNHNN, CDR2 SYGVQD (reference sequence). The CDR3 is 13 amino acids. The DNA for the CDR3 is TGCGCCAGCAGCGGGCGACAGGGTGGTGAAGCTTTCTTT. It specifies CASSGRQGGEAFF.

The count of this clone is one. CDR3 bases: TGCGCCAGCGGGCAAGGACTAGCGCTTGTAAATGAGCAGTTCTTC. Residues: CASGQGLALVNEQFF. This chain links TRBV5-1 with TRBJ2-1, with 9 bases identical to TRBD2. Per germline, CDR1 SGHRS and CDR2 YFSETQ. This CDR3 is built from 15 residues. V shed 7 bases, J shed 7 bases, and the junction held 12 bases outside the gene matches.

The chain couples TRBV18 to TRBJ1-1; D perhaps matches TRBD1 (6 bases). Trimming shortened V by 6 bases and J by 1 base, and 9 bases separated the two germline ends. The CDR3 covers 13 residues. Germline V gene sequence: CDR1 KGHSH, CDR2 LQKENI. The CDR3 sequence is CASSRTENTEAFF. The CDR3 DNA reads TGTGCCAGCTCCCGGACAGAGAACACTGAAGCTTTCTTT.

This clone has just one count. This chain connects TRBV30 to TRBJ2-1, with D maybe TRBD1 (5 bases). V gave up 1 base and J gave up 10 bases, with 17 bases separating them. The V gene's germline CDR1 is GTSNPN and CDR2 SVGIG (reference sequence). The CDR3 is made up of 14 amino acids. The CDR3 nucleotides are TGTGCCTGGAGTGCCTTAAAGGACACCTCGGAGCAGTTCTTC. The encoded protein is CAWSALKDTSEQFF.

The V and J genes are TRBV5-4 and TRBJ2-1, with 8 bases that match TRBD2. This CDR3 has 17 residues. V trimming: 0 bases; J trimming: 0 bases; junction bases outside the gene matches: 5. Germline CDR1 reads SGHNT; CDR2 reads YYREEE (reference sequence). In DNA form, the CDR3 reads TGTGCCAGCAGCTTGGGAGCGGGAGCTTCCTCCTACAATGAGCAGTTCTTC. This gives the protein CASSLGAGASSYNEQFF.

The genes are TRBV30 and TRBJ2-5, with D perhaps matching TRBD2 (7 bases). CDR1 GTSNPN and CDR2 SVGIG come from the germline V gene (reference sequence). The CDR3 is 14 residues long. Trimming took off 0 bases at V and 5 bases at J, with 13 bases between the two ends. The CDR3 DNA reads TGTGCCTGGAGTGTAAACGGGGGGCAGGAGACCCAGTACTTC. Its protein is CAWSVNGGQETQYF.

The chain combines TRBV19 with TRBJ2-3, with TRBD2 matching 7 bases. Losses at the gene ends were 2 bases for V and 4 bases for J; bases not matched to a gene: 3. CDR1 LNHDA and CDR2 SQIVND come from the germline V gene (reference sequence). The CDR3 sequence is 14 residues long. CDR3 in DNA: TGTGCCAGTAGTATATCTACTAGCGCAGATACGCAGTATTTT. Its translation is CASSISTSADTQYF. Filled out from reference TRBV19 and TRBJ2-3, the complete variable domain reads DGGITQSPKYLFRKEGQNVTLSCEQNLNHDAMYWYRQDPGQGLRLIYYSQIVNDFQKGDIAEGYSVSREKKESFPLTVTSAQKNPTAFYLCASSISTSADTQYFGPGTRLTVL.